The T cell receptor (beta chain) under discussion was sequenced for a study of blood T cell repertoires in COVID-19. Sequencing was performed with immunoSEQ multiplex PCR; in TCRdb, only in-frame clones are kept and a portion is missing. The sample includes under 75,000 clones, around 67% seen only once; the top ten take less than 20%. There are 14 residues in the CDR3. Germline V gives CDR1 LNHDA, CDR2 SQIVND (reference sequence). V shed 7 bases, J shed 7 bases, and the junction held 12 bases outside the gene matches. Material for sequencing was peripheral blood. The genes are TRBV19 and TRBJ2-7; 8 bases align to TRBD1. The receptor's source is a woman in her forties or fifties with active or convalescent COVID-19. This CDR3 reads CASTSRGPRREQYF. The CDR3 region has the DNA TGTGCCAGTACATCCAGGGGGCCCCGGCGGGAGCAGTACTTC.